A single sample gave rise to the 2 T cell receptor beta chains below, sequenced in a study of blood T cell repertoires in COVID-19. Clones were sequenced by immunoSEQ multiplex PCR, and TCRdb holds only the in-frame ones, with some missing. The sample includes 250,000 to 300,000 clones, about 91% of them seen just once. The specimen was peripheral blood. Receptors originate from a woman in her thirties who had recovered from COVID-19.

This clone was observed at least ten times. The CDR3 nucleotides are TGTGCCAGCAGCCTACGCCGGGACAGGGGCTACGAGCAGTACTTC. Protein sequence: CASSLRRDRGYEQYF. The chain links TRBV7-8 to TRBJ2-7, with TRBD1 matching 10 bases. Losses at the gene ends were 5 bases for V and 3 bases for J; bases not matched to a gene: 7. CDR3 length: 15 residues. Per the germline V gene, CDR1 is SGHVS and CDR2 is FQNEAQ. Variable domain in full (rest from reference TRBV7-8 and TRBJ2-7): GAGVSQSPRYKVAKRGQDVALRCDPISGHVSLFWYQQALGQGPEFLTYFQNEAQLDKSGLPSDRFFAERPEGSVSTLKIQRTQQEDSAVYLCASSLRRDRGYEQYFGPGTRLTVT.

The gene calls are TRBV5-1 and TRBJ1-4; possible D gene TRBD1, 5 bases. In germline, CDR1 is SGHRS, CDR2 YFSETQ. The CDR3 length is 14 residues. The V end was cut by 4 bases, the J end by 5 bases, with 12 bases between. The CDR3 bases are TGCGCCAGCAGCCGGACACAGTACAATGAAAAACTGTTTTTT. It is translated as CASSRTQYNEKLFF.